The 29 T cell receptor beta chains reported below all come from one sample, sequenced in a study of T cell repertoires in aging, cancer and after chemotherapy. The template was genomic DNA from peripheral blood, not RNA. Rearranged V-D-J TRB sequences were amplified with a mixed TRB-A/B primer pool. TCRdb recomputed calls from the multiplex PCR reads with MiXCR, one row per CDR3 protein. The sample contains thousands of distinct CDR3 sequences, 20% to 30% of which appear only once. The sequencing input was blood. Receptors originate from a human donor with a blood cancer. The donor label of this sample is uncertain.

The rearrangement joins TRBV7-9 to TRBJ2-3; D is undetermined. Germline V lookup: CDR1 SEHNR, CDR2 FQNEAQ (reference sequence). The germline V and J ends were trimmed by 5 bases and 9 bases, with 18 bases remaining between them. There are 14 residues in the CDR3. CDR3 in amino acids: CASSRQEKGHTQYF. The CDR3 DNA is TGTGCCAGCAGCCGCCAGGAAAAGGGCCACACGCAGTATTTT.

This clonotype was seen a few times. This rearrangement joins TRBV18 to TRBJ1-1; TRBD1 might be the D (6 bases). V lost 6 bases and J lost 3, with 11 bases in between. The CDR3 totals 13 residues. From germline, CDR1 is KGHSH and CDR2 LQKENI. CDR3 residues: CASSQTGYTEAFF. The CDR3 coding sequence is TGTGCCAGCTCCCAGACAGGATACACTGAAGCTTTCTTT.

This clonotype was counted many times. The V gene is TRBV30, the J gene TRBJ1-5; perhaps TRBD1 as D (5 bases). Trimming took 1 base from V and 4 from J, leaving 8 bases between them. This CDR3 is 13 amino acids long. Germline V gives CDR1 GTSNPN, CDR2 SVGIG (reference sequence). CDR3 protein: CAWSGGGNQPQHF. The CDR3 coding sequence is TGTGCCTGGAGTGGCGGGGGGAATCAGCCCCAGCATTTT. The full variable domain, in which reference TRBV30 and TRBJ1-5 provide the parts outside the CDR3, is SQTIHQWPATLVQPVGSPLSLECTVEGTSNPNLYWYRQAAGRGLQLLFYSVGIGQISSEVPQNLSASRPQDRQFILSSKKLLLSDSGFYLCAWSGGGNQPQHFGDGTRLSIL.

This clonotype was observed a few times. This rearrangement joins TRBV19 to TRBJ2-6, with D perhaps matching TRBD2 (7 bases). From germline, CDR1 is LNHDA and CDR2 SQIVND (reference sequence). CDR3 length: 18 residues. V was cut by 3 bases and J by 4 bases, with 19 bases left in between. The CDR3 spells CASSIPLGGGGGANVLTF. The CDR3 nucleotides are TGTGCCAGTAGTATCCCTCTAGGGGGGGGGGGAGGGGCCAACGTCCTGACTTTC.

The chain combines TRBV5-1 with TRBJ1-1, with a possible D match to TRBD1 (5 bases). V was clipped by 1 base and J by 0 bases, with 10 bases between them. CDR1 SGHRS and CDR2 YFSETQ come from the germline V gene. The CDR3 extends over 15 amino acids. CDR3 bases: TGCGCCAGCAGCTTGTTCGGGACGGTGAACACTGAAGCTTTCTTT. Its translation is CASSLFGTVNTEAFF.

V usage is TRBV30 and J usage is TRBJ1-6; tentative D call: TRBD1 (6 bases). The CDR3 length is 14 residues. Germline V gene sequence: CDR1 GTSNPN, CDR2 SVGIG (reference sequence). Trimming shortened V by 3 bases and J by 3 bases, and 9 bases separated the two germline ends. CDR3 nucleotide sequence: TGTGCCTGGAGCCGGGACAACTATAATTCACCCCTCCACTTT. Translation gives CAWSRDNYNSPLHF.

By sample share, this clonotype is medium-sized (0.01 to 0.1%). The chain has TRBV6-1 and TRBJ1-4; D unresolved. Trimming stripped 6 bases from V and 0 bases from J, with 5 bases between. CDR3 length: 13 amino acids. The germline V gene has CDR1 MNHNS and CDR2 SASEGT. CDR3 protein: CASRTATNEKLFF. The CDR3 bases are TGTGCCAGCAGGACGGCAACTAATGAAAAACTGTTTTTT.

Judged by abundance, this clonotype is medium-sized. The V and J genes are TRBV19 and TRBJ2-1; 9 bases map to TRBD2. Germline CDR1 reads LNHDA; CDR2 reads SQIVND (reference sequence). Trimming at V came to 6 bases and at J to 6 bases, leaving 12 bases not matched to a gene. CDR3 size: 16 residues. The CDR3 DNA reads TGTGCCAGTAGGCGAGGCGGCAGCGGGAGGCCCAATGAGCAGTTCTTC. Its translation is CASRRGGSGRPNEQFF.

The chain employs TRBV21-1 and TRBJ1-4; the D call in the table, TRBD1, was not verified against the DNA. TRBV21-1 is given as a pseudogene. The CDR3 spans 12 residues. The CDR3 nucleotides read TGTGCCAGCCGGGACAGAAGGGAAAAACTGTTTTTT. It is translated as CASRDRREKLFF.

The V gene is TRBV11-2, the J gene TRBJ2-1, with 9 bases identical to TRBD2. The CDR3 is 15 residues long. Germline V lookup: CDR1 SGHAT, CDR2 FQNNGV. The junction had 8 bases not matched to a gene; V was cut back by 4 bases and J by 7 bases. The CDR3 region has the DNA TGTGCCAGCAGCTCGGTAGCGGGAGCAAGTAATGAGCAGTTCTTC. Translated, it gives CASSSVAGASNEQFF. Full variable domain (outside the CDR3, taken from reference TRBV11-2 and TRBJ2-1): EAGVAQSPRYKIIEKRQSVAFWCNPISGHATLYWYQQILGQGPKLLIQFQNNGVVDDSQLPKDRFSAERLKGVDSTLKIQPAKLEDSAVYLCASSSVAGASNEQFFGPGTRLTVL.

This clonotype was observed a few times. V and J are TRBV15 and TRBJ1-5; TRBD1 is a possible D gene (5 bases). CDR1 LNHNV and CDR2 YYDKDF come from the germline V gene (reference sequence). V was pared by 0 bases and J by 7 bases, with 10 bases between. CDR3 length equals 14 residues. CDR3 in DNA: TGTGCCACCAGCAGAGATAGGGGACCACAGCCCCAGCATTTT. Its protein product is CATSRDRGPQPQHF. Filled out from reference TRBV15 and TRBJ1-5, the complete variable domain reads DAMVIQNPRYQVTQFGKPVTLSCSQTLNHNVMYWYQQKSSQAPKLLFHYYDKDFNNEADTPDNFQSRRPNTSFCFLDIRSPGLGDTAMYLCATSRDRGPQPQHFGDGTRLSIL.

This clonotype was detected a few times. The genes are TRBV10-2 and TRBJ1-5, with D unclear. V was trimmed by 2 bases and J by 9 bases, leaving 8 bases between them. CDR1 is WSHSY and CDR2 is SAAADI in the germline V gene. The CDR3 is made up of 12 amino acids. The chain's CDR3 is CASSERKGPQHF. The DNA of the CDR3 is TGCGCCAGCAGTGAGAGAAAGGGGCCCCAGCATTTT.

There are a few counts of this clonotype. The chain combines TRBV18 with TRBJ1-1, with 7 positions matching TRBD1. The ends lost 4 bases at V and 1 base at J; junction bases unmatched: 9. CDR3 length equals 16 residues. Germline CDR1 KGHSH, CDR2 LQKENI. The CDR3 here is CASSRIETGTNTEAFF. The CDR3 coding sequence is TGTGCCAGCTCACGAATCGAGACAGGGACGAACACTGAAGCTTTCTTT. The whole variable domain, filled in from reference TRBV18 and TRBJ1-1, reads NAGVMQNPRHLVRRRGQEARLRCSPMKGHSHVYWYRQLPEEGLKFMVYLQKENIIDESGMPKERFSAEFPKEGPSILRIQQVVRGDSAAYFCASSRIETGTNTEAFFGQGTRLTVV.

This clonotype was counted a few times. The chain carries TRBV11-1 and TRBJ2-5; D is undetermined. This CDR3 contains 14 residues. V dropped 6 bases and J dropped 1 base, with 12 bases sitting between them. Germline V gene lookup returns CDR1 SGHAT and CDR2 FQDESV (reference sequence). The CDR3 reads CASSSYTAQETQYF. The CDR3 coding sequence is TGTGCCAGCAGTTCATACACCGCCCAAGAGACCCAGTACTTC. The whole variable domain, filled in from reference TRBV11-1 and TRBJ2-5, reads EAEVAQSPRYKITEKSQAVAFWCDPISGHATLYWYRQILGQGPELLVQFQDESVVDDSQLPKDRFSAERLKGVDSTLKIQPAELGDSAMYLCASSSYTAQETQYFGPGTRLLVL.

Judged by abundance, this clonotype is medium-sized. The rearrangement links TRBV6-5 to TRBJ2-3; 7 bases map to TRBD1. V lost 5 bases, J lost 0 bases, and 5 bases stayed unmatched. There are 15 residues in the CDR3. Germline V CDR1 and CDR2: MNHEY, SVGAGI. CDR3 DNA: TGTGCCAGCAGTGGGGGACAGCTTAGCACAGATACGCAGTATTTT. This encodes CASSGGQLSTDTQYF.

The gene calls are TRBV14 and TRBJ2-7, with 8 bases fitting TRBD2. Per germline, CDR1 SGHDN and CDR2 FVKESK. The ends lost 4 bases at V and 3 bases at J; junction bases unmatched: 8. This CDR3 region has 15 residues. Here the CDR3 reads CASSPMGLGDYEQYF. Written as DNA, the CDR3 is TGTGCCAGCAGCCCCATGGGACTAGGGGACTACGAGCAGTACTTC.

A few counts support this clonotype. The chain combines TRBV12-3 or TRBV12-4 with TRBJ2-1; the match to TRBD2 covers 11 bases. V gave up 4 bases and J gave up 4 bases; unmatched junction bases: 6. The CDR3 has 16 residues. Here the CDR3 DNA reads TGTGCCAGCAGTTACCGGACTAGCGGGTTTTACAATGAGCAGTTCTTC. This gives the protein CASSYRTSGFYNEQFF.

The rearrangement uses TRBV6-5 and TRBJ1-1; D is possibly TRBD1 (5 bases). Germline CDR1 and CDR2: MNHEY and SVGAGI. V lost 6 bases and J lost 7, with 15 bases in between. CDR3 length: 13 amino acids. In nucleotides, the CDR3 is TGTGCCAGCAGGCCCGGACAAGGATATGAAGCTTTCTTT. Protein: CASRPGQGYEAFF.

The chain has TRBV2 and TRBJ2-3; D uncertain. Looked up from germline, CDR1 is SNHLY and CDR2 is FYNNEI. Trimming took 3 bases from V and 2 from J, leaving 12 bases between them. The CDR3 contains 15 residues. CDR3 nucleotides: TGTGCCAGCAGTGAGGGTTTTTTCGCCACAGATACGCAGTATTTT. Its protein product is CASSEGFFATDTQYF. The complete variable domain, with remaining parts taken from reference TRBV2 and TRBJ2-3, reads EPEVTQTPSHQVTQMGQEVILRCVPISNHLYFYWYRQILGQKVEFLVSFYNNEISEKSEIFDDQFSVERPDGSNFTLKIRSTKLEDSAMYFCASSEGFFATDTQYFGPGTRLTVL.

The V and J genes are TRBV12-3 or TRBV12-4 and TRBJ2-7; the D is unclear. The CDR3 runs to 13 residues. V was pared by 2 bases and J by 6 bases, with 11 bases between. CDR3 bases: TGTGCCAGCAGTTTACGTGGGCTAAGCGAGCAGTACTTC. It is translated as CASSLRGLSEQYF.

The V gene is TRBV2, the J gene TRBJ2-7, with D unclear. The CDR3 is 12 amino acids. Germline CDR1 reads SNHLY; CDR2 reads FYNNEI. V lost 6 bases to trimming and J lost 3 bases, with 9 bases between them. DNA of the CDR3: TGTGCCAGCAGGCTGTGGAACTACGAGCAGTACTTC. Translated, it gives CASRLWNYEQYF.

CDR3 region: CASSDGANTEAFF. The CDR3 DNA reads TGTGCCAGCAGTGATGGGGCGAACACTGAAGCTTTCTTT. The chain is built from TRBV6-1 and TRBJ1-1, with a possible D match to TRBD1 (5 bases). Germline V gene data show CDR1 as MNHNS and CDR2 as SASEGT. The CDR3 is 13 residues long. V was cut by 3 bases and J by 1 base, with 6 bases left in between.

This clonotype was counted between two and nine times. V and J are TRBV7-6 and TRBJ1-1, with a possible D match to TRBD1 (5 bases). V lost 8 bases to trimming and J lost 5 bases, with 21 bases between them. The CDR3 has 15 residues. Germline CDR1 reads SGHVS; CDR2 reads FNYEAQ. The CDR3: CASGGVGGGITEAFF. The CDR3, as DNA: TGTGCCAGCGGCGGGGTTGGCGGGGGGATTACTGAAGCTTTCTTT. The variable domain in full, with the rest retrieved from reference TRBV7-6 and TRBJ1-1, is GAGVSQSPRYKVTKRGQDVALRCDPISGHVSLYWYRQALGQGPEFLTYFNYEAQQDKSGLPNDRFSAERPEGSISTLTIQRTEQRDSAMYRCASGGVGGGITEAFFGQGTRLTVV.

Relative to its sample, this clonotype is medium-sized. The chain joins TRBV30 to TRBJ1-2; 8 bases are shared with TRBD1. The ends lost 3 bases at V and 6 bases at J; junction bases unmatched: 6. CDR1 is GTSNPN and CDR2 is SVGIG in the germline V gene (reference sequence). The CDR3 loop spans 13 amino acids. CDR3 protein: CAWSARTGNGYTF. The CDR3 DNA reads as TGTGCCTGGAGCGCTAGGACAGGGAATGGCTACACCTTC. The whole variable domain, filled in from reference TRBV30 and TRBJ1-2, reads SQTIHQWPATLVQPVGSPLSLECTVEGTSNPNLYWYRQAAGRGLQLLFYSVGIGQISSEVPQNLSASRPQDRQFILSSKKLLLSDSGFYLCAWSARTGNGYTFGSGTRLTVV.

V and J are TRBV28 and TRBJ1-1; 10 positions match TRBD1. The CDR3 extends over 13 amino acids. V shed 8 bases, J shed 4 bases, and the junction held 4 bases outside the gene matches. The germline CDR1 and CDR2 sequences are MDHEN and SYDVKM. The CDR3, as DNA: TGTGCCAGCCGCCGGACAGGGGGCACTGAAGCTTTCTTT. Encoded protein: CASRRTGGTEAFF.

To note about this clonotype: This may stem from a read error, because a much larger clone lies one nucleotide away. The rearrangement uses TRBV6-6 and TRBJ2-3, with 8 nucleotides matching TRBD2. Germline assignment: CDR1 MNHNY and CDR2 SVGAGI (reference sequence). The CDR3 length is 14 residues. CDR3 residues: CAGSAGGITDTQYF. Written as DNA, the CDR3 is TGTGCCGGCAGCGCGGGAGGAATCACAGATACGCAGTATTTT.

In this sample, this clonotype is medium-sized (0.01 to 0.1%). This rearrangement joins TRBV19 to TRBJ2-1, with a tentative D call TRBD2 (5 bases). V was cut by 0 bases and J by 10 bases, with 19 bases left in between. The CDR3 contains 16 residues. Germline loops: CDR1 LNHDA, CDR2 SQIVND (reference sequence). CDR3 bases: TGTGCCAGTAGTATAGATCAGGTGGGGAGACCCCCCGAGCAGTTCTTC. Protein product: CASSIDQVGRPPEQFF.

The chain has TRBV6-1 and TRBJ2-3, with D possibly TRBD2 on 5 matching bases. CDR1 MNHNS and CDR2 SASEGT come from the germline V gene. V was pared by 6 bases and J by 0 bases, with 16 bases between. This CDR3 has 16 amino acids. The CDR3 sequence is CASSHSSGSSTDTQYF. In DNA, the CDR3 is TGTGCCAGCAGCCATTCGAGCGGCTCTAGCACAGATACGCAGTATTTT.

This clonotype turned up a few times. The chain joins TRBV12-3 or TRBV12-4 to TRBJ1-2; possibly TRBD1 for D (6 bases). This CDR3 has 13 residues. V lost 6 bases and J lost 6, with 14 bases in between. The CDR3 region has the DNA TGTGCCAGCAGCCTAGGGGGGGGGGATGGCTACACCTTC. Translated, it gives CASSLGGGDGYTF.